This paragraph reports one TCR beta chain. This sample stems from a study of shared clonotypes between healthy human individuals. The germline V gene has CDR1 SGHVS and CDR2 FQNEAQ. The CDR3 length is 14 residues. Trimming pared 0 bases from V and 5 bases from J, leaving 11 bases between. The naive CD8 population came from CD45RO-negative cells selected for CCR7, without terminally differentiated effector memory CD45RA+ cells. Genomic DNA belonging to each subset was distributed in equal measure over several immunoSEQ plates. Produced via immunoSEQ multiplex PCR; TCRdb's table is partial and in-frame only. The sample holds under 600,000 clones; about 98% are singletons and the top ten take approximately 0.33%.

The chain is built from TRBV7-8 and TRBJ2-7, with a weak D call TRBD2 (5 bases). The sequencing sample was made of naive CD8+ T cells sorted from blood. The receptor's source is a man younger than 45 in good health. The CDR3 DNA sequence: TGTGCCAGCAGCTTAGCCTCGGGGTTGGACGAGCAGTACTTC. It encodes CASSLASGLDEQYF. Combining the CDR3 with reference TRBV7-8 and TRBJ2-7 gives the whole variable domain GAGVSQSPRYKVAKRGQDVALRCDPISGHVSLFWYQQALGQGPEFLTYFQNEAQLDKSGLPSDRFFAERPEGSVSTLKIQRTQQEDSAVYLCASSLASGLDEQYFGPGTRLTVT.